This T cell receptor (beta chain) was found in a study of identical twins. The study's findings and limits: Invariant T cells like MAIT and iNKT could partly confound the zero-insertion analyses.

The table lists this clonotype with many counts. What it binds is not known. TCRdb itself ran the 5' RACE reads through MiXCR, one entry per CDR3 protein. Of approximately 680,000 distinct CDR3 sequences in the sample, around 7.4% were seen once. This CDR3 spans 15 amino acids. Germline V gene data show CDR1 as SGHVS and CDR2 as FQNEAQ. Losses at the gene ends were 5 bases for V and 7 bases for J; bases not matched to a gene: 11. These records were also assigned to another study, of yellow fever vaccine responses in identical twins.

This sequence originates from a woman aged 18-35 years in good health. This rearrangement joins TRBV7-8 to TRBJ2-1; 7 nucleotides align to TRBD2. Sequenced: PBMCs. The CDR3 sequence: CASSPVAGVRNEQFF. The CDR3 DNA reads TGTGCCAGCAGCCCCGTTGCGGGAGTCAGGAATGAGCAGTTCTTC.